A selection of T cell receptor beta chains follows, all from one sample in a study of PD-1 blockade in classical Hodgkin lymphoma. Measured with immunoSEQ multiplex PCR; TCRdb has only the in-frame clones, and not every one. The sample records 75,000 to 100,000 clones, 93% being singletons. The sample in question was peripheral blood mononuclear cells (PBMCs), obtained before the fourth cycle of nivolumab. Receptors originate from a human donor with classical Hodgkin lymphoma. Each CDR3 is given with its conserved first and last residue. A D gene is named only where the DNA matches it firmly. Some rows have no size entry. The others give once, few or many, or a class for an expanded clone.

j_gene: TRBJ2-1; d_gene: TRBD2; abundance: once; v_gene: TRBV5-1; CDR3aa: CASSLEGLAGFGEQFF; CDR3nt: TGCGCCAGCAGCTTGGAGGGACTAGCGGGATTCGGTGAGCAGTTCTTC
j_gene: TRBJ2-2; d_gene: -; abundance: -; v_gene: TRBV7-6; CDR3aa: CATLTNTGELFF; CDR3nt: TGTGCCACCCTAACGAACACCGGGGAGCTGTTTTTT
j_gene: TRBJ2-7; d_gene: TRBD2; abundance: -; v_gene: TRBV4-1; CDR3aa: CASRPANGREILYGQYF; CDR3nt: TGCGCCAGCAGACCGGCTAACGGGCGGGAGATTCTCTACGGGCAGTACTTC
j_gene: TRBJ2-1; d_gene: -; abundance: -; v_gene: TRBV9; CDR3aa: CASSVRLARYNEQFF; CDR3nt: TGTGCCAGCAGCGTACGGCTAGCGCGTTACAATGAGCAGTTCTTC
j_gene: TRBJ1-1; d_gene: -; abundance: -; v_gene: TRBV13; CDR3aa: CASSLGGRERAFF; CDR3nt: TGTGCCAGCAGCTTAGGTGGCAGGGAACGGGCTTTCTTT
j_gene: TRBJ2-6; d_gene: -; abundance: -; v_gene: TRBV28; CDR3aa: CASSFTFSGANVLTF; CDR3nt: TGTGCCAGCAGTTTTACTTTCTCTGGGGCCAACGTCCTGACTTTC
j_gene: TRBJ2-5; d_gene: -; abundance: -; v_gene: TRBV25-1; CDR3aa: CASSERIGTLGQETQYF; CDR3nt: TGTGCCAGCAGTGAAAGAATCGGAACCCTAGGACAAGAGACCCAGTACTTC
j_gene: TRBJ2-3; d_gene: TRBD1; abundance: -; v_gene: TRBV4-2; CDR3aa: CASSQDRRTGTTDTQYF; CDR3nt: TGTGCCAGCAGCCAAGATCGTAGGACAGGGACCACAGATACGCAGTATTTT
j_gene: TRBJ1-1; d_gene: -; abundance: -; v_gene: TRBV21-1; CDR3aa: CASSLSPFWRVIVTEAFF; CDR3nt: TGTGCCAGCAGCCTCAGCCCTTTCTGGAGGGTAATCGTCACTGAAGCTTTCTTT
j_gene: TRBJ2-3; d_gene: -; abundance: -; v_gene: TRBV27; CDR3aa: CASRSGKRASTDTQYF; CDR3nt: TGTGCCAGCAGATCAGGGAAACGGGCTAGCACAGATACGCAGTATTTT
j_gene: TRBJ1-3; d_gene: TRBD1; abundance: -; v_gene: TRBV27; CDR3aa: CASSFSGTGRTNTIYF; CDR3nt: TGTGCCAGCAGTTTCTCCGGGACAGGGAGAACAAACACCATATATTTT
j_gene: TRBJ2-7; d_gene: -; abundance: -; v_gene: TRBV7-9; CDR3aa: CASSQTGVEQYF; CDR3nt: TGTGCCAGCAGCCAAACAGGTGTGGAGCAGTACTTC
j_gene: TRBJ1-1; d_gene: -; abundance: -; v_gene: TRBV9; CDR3aa: CASCRGAGDMTEAFF; CDR3nt: TGTGCCAGCTGCCGTGGGGCCGGGGATATGACTGAAGCTTTCTTT
j_gene: TRBJ2-2; d_gene: -; abundance: -; v_gene: TRBV7-2; CDR3aa: CASSLNTGELFF; CDR3nt: TGTGCCAGCAGCTTGAACACCGGGGAGCTGTTTTTT
j_gene: TRBJ1-1; d_gene: -; abundance: -; v_gene: TRBV28; CDR3aa: CASSPYNPGEAFF; CDR3nt: TGTGCCAGCAGTCCTTACAACCCAGGGGAAGCTTTCTTT
j_gene: TRBJ2-3; d_gene: TRBD1; abundance: -; v_gene: TRBV27; CDR3aa: CASSFPQGDASCTDTQYF; CDR3nt: TGTGCCAGCAGCTTCCCACAGGGGGATGCAAGCTGTACAGATACGCAGTATTTT
j_gene: TRBJ2-7; d_gene: -; abundance: -; v_gene: TRBV28; CDR3aa: CASSSPPGGSFEQYF; CDR3nt: TGTGCCAGCAGTTCACCGCCAGGGGGGTCGTTCGAGCAGTACTTC
j_gene: TRBJ2-5; d_gene: TRBD2; abundance: -; v_gene: TRBV20-1; CDR3aa: CSVAGVETQYF; CDR3nt: TGCAGTGTTGCGGGAGTCGAGACCCAGTACTTC
j_gene: TRBJ2-7; d_gene: TRBD2; abundance: -; v_gene: TRBV4-1; CDR3aa: CASSPWTSGRGGASYEQYF; CDR3nt: TGCGCCAGCAGCCCTTGGACTAGCGGGAGGGGTGGAGCAAGCTACGAGCAGTACTTC
j_gene: TRBJ2-1; d_gene: TRBD2; abundance: -; v_gene: TRBV10-1; CDR3aa: CASSERLAGGPLGNEQFF; CDR3nt: TGCGCCAGCAGTGAGAGGTTAGCGGGAGGGCCTCTAGGGAATGAGCAGTTCTTC
j_gene: TRBJ1-3; d_gene: -; abundance: -; v_gene: TRBV10-1; CDR3aa: CASSEAISGNTIYF; CDR3nt: TGCGCCAGCAGTGAGGCAATCTCTGGAAACACCATATATTTT
j_gene: TRBJ2-7; d_gene: TRBD1; abundance: -; v_gene: TRBV25-1; CDR3aa: CASTREGAVQYF; CDR3nt: TGTGCCAGCACCCGTGAGGGGGCGGTGCAGTACTTC
j_gene: TRBJ2-3; d_gene: TRBD1; abundance: -; v_gene: TRBV28; CDR3aa: CASNPVGQAYSTDTQYF; CDR3nt: TGTGCCAGCAACCCCGTAGGACAGGCCTATAGCACAGATACGCAGTATTTT
j_gene: TRBJ1-3; d_gene: -; abundance: -; v_gene: TRBV28; CDR3aa: CASSFPGSGNTIYF; CDR3nt: TGTGCCAGCAGTTTCCCGGGCTCTGGAAACACCATATATTTT
j_gene: TRBJ2-3; d_gene: -; abundance: -; v_gene: TRBV2; CDR3aa: CASSEFGGRGTQYF; CDR3nt: TGTGCCAGCAGTGAATTCGGAGGTCGGGGTACGCAGTATTTT
j_gene: TRBJ1-4; d_gene: -; abundance: few; v_gene: TRBV6-1; CDR3aa: CASSENTGWAEKLFF; CDR3nt: TGTGCCAGCAGTGAAAATACAGGGTGGGCTGAAAAACTGTTTTTT
j_gene: TRBJ2-2; d_gene: TRBD1; abundance: -; v_gene: TRBV27; CDR3aa: CASSLFVTGGYTGELFF; CDR3nt: TGTGCCAGCAGTTTATTCGTAACAGGGGGGTACACCGGGGAGCTGTTTTTT
j_gene: TRBJ1-1; d_gene: -; abundance: -; v_gene: TRBV27; CDR3aa: CASSSNTEAFF; CDR3nt: TGTGCCAGCAGTTCGAACACTGAAGCTTTCTTT
j_gene: TRBJ1-2; d_gene: -; abundance: -; v_gene: TRBV14; CDR3aa: CASSQNSVFYGYTF; CDR3nt: TGTGCCAGCAGCCAAAACAGCGTTTTCTATGGCTACACCTTC
j_gene: TRBJ2-7; d_gene: -; abundance: -; v_gene: TRBV5-4; CDR3aa: CASSLVGVPYEQYF; CDR3nt: TGTGCCAGCAGCTTGGTTGGGGTTCCCTACGAGCAGTACTTC
j_gene: TRBJ2-7; d_gene: TRBD1; abundance: -; v_gene: TRBV27; CDR3aa: CASSLGQTYEQYF; CDR3nt: TGTGCCAGCAGTTTGGGACAGACCTACGAGCAGTACTTC
j_gene: TRBJ2-6; d_gene: -; abundance: -; v_gene: TRBV5-8; CDR3aa: CASSLGDSGANVLTF; CDR3nt: TGTGCCAGCAGCTTAGGTGACTCTGGGGCCAACGTCCTGACTTTC
j_gene: TRBJ1-5; d_gene: TRBD1; abundance: -; v_gene: TRBV27; CDR3aa: CASRPTPDREGRNQPQHF; CDR3nt: TGTGCCAGCAGACCAACCCCAGACAGGGAAGGACGCAATCAGCCCCAGCATTTT
j_gene: TRBJ2-3; d_gene: -; abundance: -; v_gene: TRBV18; CDR3aa: CASSPQQSTDTQYF; CDR3nt: TGTGCCAGCTCACCACAACAGAGCACAGATACGCAGTATTTT